The 8 T cell receptor beta chains in this list originate from one sample, sequenced in a study of shared clonotypes between healthy human individuals. Profiling relied on immunoSEQ multiplex PCR, and the TCRdb table lists in-frame clones only, not all of them. The table shows 1,400,000 or so clones, with just under 99% occurring only once. The specimen sequenced was naive CD4+ T cells sorted from blood. Subset noted: CD45RA+ positively selected. The receptors were sampled from a man between 25 and 39 years old in good health.

The V call is TRBV27, the J call TRBJ2-7; 7 nucleotides match TRBD2. Trimming at V came to 10 bases and at J to 2 bases, leaving 8 bases not matched to a gene. This CDR3 spans 13 amino acids. Germline V gene data show CDR1 as MNHEY and CDR2 as SMNVEV (reference sequence). The CDR3 region is CATARTSPYEQYF. The DNA for the CDR3 is TGTGCCACAGCCCGGACTAGTCCCTACGAGCAGTACTTC.

V usage is TRBV7-2 and J usage is TRBJ1-1; D is undetermined. Trimming removed 1 base at V and 8 bases at J, with 11 bases between. The germline CDR1 and CDR2 sequences are SGHTA and FQGNSA. The CDR3 runs to 13 residues. The DNA for the CDR3 is TGTGCCAGCAGCTTAGTTGGTGGTGCAGAAGCTTTCTTT. Its translation is CASSLVGGAEAFF.

This clone has just a few counts. The chain carries TRBV14 and TRBJ2-2; D gene ambiguous. This CDR3 spans 14 amino acids. V lost 1 base and J lost 4, with 7 bases in between. Germline lookup yields CDR1 SGHDN and CDR2 FVKESK. Written as DNA, the CDR3 is TGTGCCAGCAGCCAAGTTGTAGGCACCGGGGAGCTGTTTTTT. Its translation: CASSQVVGTGELFF.

The chain links TRBV6-1 to TRBJ2-1; D assignment may be TRBD1 or TRBD2 (5 bases each). The germline gives CDR1 MNHNS, CDR2 SASEGT. With 6 bases removed from V and 6 bases from J, the gap between germline ends came to 12 bases. CDR3 length: 13 amino acids. The CDR3 is CASSGPGPNEQFF. DNA for the CDR3: TGTGCCAGCAGCGGCCCGGGGCCCAATGAGCAGTTCTTC.

The chain links TRBV6-1 to TRBJ1-1; no firm D call. Germline assignment: CDR1 MNHNS and CDR2 SASEGT. The CDR3 loop spans 12 amino acids. Trimming stripped 0 bases from V and 11 bases from J, with 10 bases between. This CDR3 reads CASSEARLEAFF. The CDR3 DNA reads TGTGCCAGCAGTGAAGCCCGATTGGAGGCTTTCTTT.

J is TRBJ2-7 and V is TRBV10-2; 7 nucleotides align to TRBD1. The CDR3 is 15 amino acids. V dropped 3 bases and J dropped 2; count of bases not matched to a gene: 7. Germline V gene lookup returns CDR1 WSHSY and CDR2 SAAADI. In nucleotides, the CDR3 is TGCGCCAGCAGTGACCCCAGCGGACAGGCCTACGAGCAGTACTTC. Its protein product is CASSDPSGQAYEQYF.

The rearrangement uses TRBV12-2 and TRBJ2-7; no DNA check was done on the table's D call, TRBD2. TRBV12-2 is marked as a pseudogene. This CDR3 comprises 17 residues. In nucleotides, the CDR3 is TGTGCAAGTCGCTTAGCGAAGGCGGGAGGGATAGTCTACGAGCAGTACTTC. It specifies CASRLAKAGGIVYEQYF.

CDR3: CASRPFLGANYGYTF. CDR3 DNA: TGTGCCAGCAGGCCATTTTTGGGAGCTAACTATGGCTACACCTTC. The rearrangement joins TRBV27 to TRBJ1-2; D remains unclear. The V gene's germline CDR1 is MNHEY and CDR2 SMNVEV (reference sequence). Deletions cut 6 bases from V and 0 bases from J, with 14 bases between. The CDR3 has 15 amino acids.